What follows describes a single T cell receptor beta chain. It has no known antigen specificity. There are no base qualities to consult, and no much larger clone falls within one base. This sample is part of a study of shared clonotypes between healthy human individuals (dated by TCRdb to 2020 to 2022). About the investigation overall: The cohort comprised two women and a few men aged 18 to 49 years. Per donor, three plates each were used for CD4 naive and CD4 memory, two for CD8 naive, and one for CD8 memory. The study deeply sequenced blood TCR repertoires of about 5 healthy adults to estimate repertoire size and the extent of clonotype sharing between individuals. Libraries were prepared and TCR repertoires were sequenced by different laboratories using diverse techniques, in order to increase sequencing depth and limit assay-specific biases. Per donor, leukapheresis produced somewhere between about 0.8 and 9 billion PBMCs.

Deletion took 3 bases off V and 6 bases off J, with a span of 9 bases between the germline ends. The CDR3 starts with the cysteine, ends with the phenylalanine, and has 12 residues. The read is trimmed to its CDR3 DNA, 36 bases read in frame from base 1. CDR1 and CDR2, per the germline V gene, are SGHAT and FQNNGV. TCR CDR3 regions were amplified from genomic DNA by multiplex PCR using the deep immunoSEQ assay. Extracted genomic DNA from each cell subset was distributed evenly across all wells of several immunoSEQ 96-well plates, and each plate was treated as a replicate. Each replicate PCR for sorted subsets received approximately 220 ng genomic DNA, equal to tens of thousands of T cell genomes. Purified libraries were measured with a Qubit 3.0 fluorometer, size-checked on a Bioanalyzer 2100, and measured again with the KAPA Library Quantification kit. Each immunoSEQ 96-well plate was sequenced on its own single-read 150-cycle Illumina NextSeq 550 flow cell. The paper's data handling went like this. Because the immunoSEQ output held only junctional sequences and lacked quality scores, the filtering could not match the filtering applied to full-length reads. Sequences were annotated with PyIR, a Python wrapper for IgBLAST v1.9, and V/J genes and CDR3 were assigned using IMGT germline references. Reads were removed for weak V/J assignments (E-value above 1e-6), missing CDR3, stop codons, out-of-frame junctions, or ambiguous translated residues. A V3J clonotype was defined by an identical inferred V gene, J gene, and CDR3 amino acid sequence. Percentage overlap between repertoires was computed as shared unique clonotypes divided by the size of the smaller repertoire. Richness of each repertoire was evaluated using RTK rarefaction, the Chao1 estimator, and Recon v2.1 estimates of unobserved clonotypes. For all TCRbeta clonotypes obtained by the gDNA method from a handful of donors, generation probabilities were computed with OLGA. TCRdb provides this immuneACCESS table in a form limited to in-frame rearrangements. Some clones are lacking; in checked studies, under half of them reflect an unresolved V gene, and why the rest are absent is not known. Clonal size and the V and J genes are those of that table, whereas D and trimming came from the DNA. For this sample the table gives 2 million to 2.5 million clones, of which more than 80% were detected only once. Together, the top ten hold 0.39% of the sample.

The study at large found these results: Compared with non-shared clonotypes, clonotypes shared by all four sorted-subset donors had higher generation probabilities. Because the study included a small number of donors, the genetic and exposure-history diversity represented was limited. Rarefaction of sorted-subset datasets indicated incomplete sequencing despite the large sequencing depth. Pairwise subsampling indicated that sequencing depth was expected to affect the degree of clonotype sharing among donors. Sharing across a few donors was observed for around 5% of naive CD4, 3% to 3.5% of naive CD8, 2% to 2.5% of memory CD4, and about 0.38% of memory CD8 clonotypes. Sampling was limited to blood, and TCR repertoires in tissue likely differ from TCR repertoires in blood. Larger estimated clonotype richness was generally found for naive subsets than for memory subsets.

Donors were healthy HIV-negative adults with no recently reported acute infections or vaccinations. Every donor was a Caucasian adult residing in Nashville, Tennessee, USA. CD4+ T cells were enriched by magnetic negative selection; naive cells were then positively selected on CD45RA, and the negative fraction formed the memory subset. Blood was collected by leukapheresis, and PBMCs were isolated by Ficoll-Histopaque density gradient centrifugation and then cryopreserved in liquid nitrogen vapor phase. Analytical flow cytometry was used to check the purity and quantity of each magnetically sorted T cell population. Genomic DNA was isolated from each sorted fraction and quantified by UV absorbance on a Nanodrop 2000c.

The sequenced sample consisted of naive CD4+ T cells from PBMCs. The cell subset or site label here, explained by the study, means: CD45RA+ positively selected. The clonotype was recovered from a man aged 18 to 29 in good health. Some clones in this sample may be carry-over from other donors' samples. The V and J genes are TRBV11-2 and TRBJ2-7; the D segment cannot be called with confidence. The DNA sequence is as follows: TGTGCCAGCAGCTTGTTGGGTGGCGAGCAGTACTTC. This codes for CASSLLGGEQYF. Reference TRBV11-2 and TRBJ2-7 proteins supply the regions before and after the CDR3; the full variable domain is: EAGVAQSPRYKIIEKRQSVAFWCNPISGHATLYWYQQILGQGPKLLIQFQNNGVVDDSQLPKDRFSAERLKGVDSTLKIQPAKLEDSAVYLCASSLLGGEQYFGPGTRLTVT.